A selection of T cell receptor beta chains follows, all from one sample in a study of cytotoxic CD8 clonotypes in ibrutinib-treated CLL. The repertoire was sequenced with immunoSEQ multiplex PCR; TCRdb's copy has only in-frame clones and lacks some. The data hold roughly 60,000 clones, with 65% to 75% observed a single time. Specimen: PBMCs, collected after 12 months of ibrutinib treatment. These receptors were taken from a human donor with chronic lymphocytic leukemia. CDR3s include the opening cysteine and the closing phenylalanine or tryptophan. Each record gives: clone size, J gene, V gene, D gene, CDR3 DNA, CDR3 protein. A D gene is named only where the DNA matches it firmly. Only part of the rows carry a size: once, few, many, or a class if the clone is expanded.

size: few
J: TRBJ2-6
V: TRBV9
D: -
DNA: TGTGCCAGCAGCGTAACAAGCTCTGGGGCCAACGTCCTGACTTTC
CDR3: CASSVTSSGANVLTF

size: -
J: TRBJ2-7
V: TRBV9
D: TRBD1
DNA: TGTGCCAGCAGCGCCGACGACAGGGGCTACGAGCAGTACTTC
CDR3: CASSADDRGYEQYF

size: -
J: TRBJ2-2
V: TRBV6-5
D: -
DNA: TGTGCCAGCAGTTACGGGGACCGAGGGACCGGGGAGCTGTTTTTT
CDR3: CASSYGDRGTGELFF

size: -
J: TRBJ1-4
V: TRBV7-9
D: TRBD1
DNA: TGTGCCAGCAGCCCCCCCGGGACAGGGGTTAATGAAAAACTGTTTTTT
CDR3: CASSPPGTGVNEKLFF

size: -
J: TRBJ2-3
V: TRBV5-6
D: -
DNA: TGTGCCAGCAGCTTGGTCACAGATACGCAGTATTTT
CDR3: CASSLVTDTQYF

size: -
J: TRBJ1-1
V: TRBV5-3
D: -
DNA: TGTGCCAGAAGTTTCCGGGGGAACACTGAAGCTTTCTTT
CDR3: CARSFRGNTEAFF

size: few
J: TRBJ2-1
V: TRBV29-1
D: TRBD2
DNA: TGCAGCGTTGATGAGGGACTAGCGGAACCCTTGCTGTTCTTC
CDR3: CSVDEGLAEPLLFF

size: once
J: TRBJ1-1
V: TRBV7-3
D: -
DNA: TGTGCCAGCAGCCCGGGCCTTTACACTGAAGCTTTCTTT
CDR3: CASSPGLYTEAFF

size: -
J: TRBJ2-7
V: TRBV7-7
D: -
DNA: TGTGCTAGCAGCTTAGCCGACAGTGACGAGCAGTACTTC
CDR3: CASSLADSDEQYF

size: few
J: TRBJ2-7
V: TRBV5-1
D: -
DNA: TGCGCCAGCAGCTTGAAGTCAGGACGTTCAGGGGAGAGAGAGCAGTACTTC
CDR3: CASSLKSGRSGEREQYF

size: -
J: TRBJ2-7
V: TRBV16
D: -
DNA: TGTGCCAGCAGCCAATTTACGGGGAACGAGCAGTACTTC
CDR3: CASSQFTGNEQYF

size: -
J: TRBJ2-7
V: TRBV5-8
D: -
DNA: TGTGCCAGCAGCTTGCCGCTGCCGGACAGACACCGTCTCGAGCAGTACTTC
CDR3: CASSLPLPDRHRLEQYF

size: -
J: TRBJ1-5
V: TRBV15
D: -
DNA: TGTGCCACCTGCAGGGGTAGCAATCAGCCCCAGCATTTT
CDR3: CATCRGSNQPQHF

size: -
J: TRBJ1-1
V: TRBV9
D: TRBD1
DNA: TGTGCCAGCAGTTCCACAGGGGGTAACACTGAAGCTTTCTTT
CDR3: CASSSTGGNTEAFF